Each of the 10 T cell receptor beta chains below was sequenced from the same sample in a study of long-term antiretroviral therapy in people with HIV. The authors ran the immunoSEQ assay, v3.0, at survey level. Sequencing used immunoSEQ multiplex PCR; TCRdb keeps in-frame clones, though not all of them. The table shows about 36,000 clones, with 80% occurring only once. The sample was unsorted PBMCs, taken 3.4 years after starting antiretroviral therapy. These receptors were collected from a man aged 25 to 45 with HIV.

The chain links TRBV27 to TRBJ2-2; TRBD2 might be the D (5 bases). Trimming left V 4 bases short and J 4 bases short, with 13 bases between. Germline assignment: CDR1 MNHEY and CDR2 SMNVEV (reference sequence). CDR3 length equals 15 residues. CDR3 sequence (DNA): TGTGCCAGCAGTTCCTGGGAGAGAATCACCGGGGAGCTGTTTTTT. Translated: CASSSWERITGELFF.

In DNA form, the CDR3 reads TGCAGCGTTGTTGGGACGGAAGAGACCCAGTACTTC. Encoded protein: CSVVGTEETQYF. V and J are TRBV29-1 and TRBJ2-5; D may be TRBD1 or TRBD2 (5 bases each). Germline CDR1 SQVTM, CDR2 ANQGSEA. This CDR3 region has 12 residues. V lost 4 bases and J 3 bases, leaving 9 bases between the germline ends.

V gene TRBV10-3 combines with J gene TRBJ2-1, with 10 positions matching TRBD1. This CDR3 comprises 15 residues. V lost 5 bases, J lost 5 bases, and 6 bases stayed unmatched. The germline gives CDR1 ENHRY, CDR2 SYGVKD. The CDR3 region is CAISPADRGNNEQFF. Here the CDR3 DNA reads TGTGCCATCAGTCCTGCGGACAGGGGGAACAATGAGCAGTTCTTC.

The chain has TRBV7-9 and TRBJ2-1, with a weak D call TRBD2 (6 bases). There are 10 residues in the CDR3. Germline V gene data show CDR1 as SEHNR and CDR2 as FQNEAQ (reference sequence). This chain's CDR3 is CVGGSNEQFF. The CDR3, as DNA: TGTGTCGGGGGAAGTAATGAGCAGTTCTTC. The full variable domain, rest sourced from reference TRBV7-9 and TRBJ2-1, is DTGVSQNPRHKITKRGQNVTFRCDPISEHNRLYWYRQTLGQGPEFLTYFQNEAQLEKSRLLSDRFSAERPKGSFSTLEIQRTEQGDSAMYLCVGGSNEQFFGPGTRLTVL.

This rearrangement joins TRBV9 to TRBJ1-2; the match to TRBD1 covers 11 bases. The germline V gene encodes CDR1 SGDLS and CDR2 YYNGEE. The trim removed 3 bases at V and 4 bases at J, leaving 2 bases unmatched. The CDR3 sequence is 14 residues long. The CDR3 sequence is CASSGTGGAYGYTF. CDR3 in DNA: TGTGCCAGCAGCGGGACAGGGGGCGCCTATGGCTACACCTTC.

The V call is TRBV30, the J call TRBJ2-2, with 7 bases lining up with TRBD1. The V gene's germline CDR1 is GTSNPN and CDR2 SVGIG (reference sequence). V lost 3 bases to trimming and J lost 4 bases; unmatched junction nucleotides: 5. The CDR3 is made up of 14 amino acids. The CDR3, as DNA: TGTGCCTGGAGCCTAAACAGGGGCACCGGGGAGCTGTTTTTT. Residues: CAWSLNRGTGELFF.

The sample holds a few counts of this clone. The chain is built from TRBV9 and TRBJ2-2; TRBD1 matches 7 bases. Unmatched junction bases numbered 6, after V lost 1 base and J lost 0 bases. The V gene's germline CDR1 is SGDLS and CDR2 YYNGEE. This CDR3 comprises 17 residues. CDR3 coding DNA: TGTGCCAGCAGCGTATCCCACGGGACAGCGAACACCGGGGAGCTGTTTTTT. Amino acids: CASSVSHGTANTGELFF.

The V gene is TRBV13, the J gene TRBJ2-7; D unresolved. The CDR3 is made up of 12 amino acids. Germline CDR1 PRHDT, CDR2 FYEKMQ (reference sequence). Trimming removed 2 bases from V and 6 bases from J, with 8 bases in between. The CDR3 loop is CASSLSLGEQYF. The CDR3 nucleotides read TGTGCCAGCAGCTTAAGTTTGGGCGAGCAGTACTTC.

V gene TRBV4-2 combines with J gene TRBJ1-1; D is undetermined. The CDR3 has 11 amino acids. CDR1 and CDR2 from the germline V gene are LGHNA and YNFKEQ. V was shortened by 5 bases and J by 8 bases, with 9 bases between the two germline ends. CDR3 DNA sequence: TGTGCCAGCAGCTTTCTTGGCGAAGCTTTCTTT. This translates into CASSFLGEAFF.

The chain has TRBV6-6 and TRBJ1-2; 7 bases match TRBD1. Trimming cost V 4 bases and J 8 bases; bases outside gene matches: 10. The V gene's germline CDR1 is MNHNY and CDR2 SVGAGI (reference sequence). The CDR3 contains 14 residues. The CDR3 is CASSSLDRASGYTF. The CDR3 DNA reads TGTGCCAGCAGTTCCCTAGACAGGGCGTCGGGCTACACCTTC.